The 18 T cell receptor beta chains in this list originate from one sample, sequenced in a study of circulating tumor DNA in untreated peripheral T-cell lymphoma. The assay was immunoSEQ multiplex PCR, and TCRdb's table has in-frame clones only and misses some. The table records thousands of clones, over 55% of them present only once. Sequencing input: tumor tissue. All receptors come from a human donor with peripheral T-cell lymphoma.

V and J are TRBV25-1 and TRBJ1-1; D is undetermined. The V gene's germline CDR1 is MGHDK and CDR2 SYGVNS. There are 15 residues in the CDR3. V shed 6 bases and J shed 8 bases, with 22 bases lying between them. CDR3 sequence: CASSPHEAGGFEAFF. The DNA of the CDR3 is TGTGCCAGCAGCCCCCACGAGGCAGGAGGATTCGAAGCTTTCTTT.

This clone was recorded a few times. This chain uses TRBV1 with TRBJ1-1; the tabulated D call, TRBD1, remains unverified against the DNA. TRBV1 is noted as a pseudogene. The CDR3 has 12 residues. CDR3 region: CASSQSRGRAFF. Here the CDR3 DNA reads TGCGCCAGCAGCCAATCCAGGGGTAGGGCTTTCTTT.

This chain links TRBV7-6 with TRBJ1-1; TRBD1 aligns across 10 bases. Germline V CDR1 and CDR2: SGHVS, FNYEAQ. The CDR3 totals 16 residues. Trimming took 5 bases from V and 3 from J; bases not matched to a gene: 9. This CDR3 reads CASSHRDRGEYTEAFF. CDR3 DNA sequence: TGTGCCAGCAGCCACCGGGACAGGGGTGAATACACTGAAGCTTTCTTT.

CDR3 sequence: CASSRIVGWNYGYTF. The CDR3, as DNA: TGTGCCAGCAGCCGCATTGTGGGGTGGAACTATGGCTACACCTTC. The chain links TRBV14 to TRBJ1-2; D unclear. The CDR3 runs 15 residues. Germline-derived CDR1 and CDR2 are SGHDN and FVKESK. With 4 bases removed from V and 2 bases from J, the gap between germline ends came to 14 bases.

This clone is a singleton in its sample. Here the CDR3 reads CASSDTSIYGYTF. CDR3 in DNA: TGCGCCAGCAGTGACACCTCAATATATGGCTACACCTTC. The J gene is TRBJ1-2, the V gene TRBV10-2; D remains unclear. V lost 3 bases to trimming and J lost 5 bases, with 10 bases between them. CDR3 size: 13 residues. CDR1 and CDR2 from the germline V gene are WSHSY and SAAADI.

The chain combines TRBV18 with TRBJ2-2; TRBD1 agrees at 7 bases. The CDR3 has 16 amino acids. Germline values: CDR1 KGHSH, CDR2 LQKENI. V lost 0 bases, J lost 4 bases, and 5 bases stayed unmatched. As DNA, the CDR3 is TGTGCCAGCTCACCACCCAACAGGGGTACCACCGGGGAGCTGTTTTTT. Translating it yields CASSPPNRGTTGELFF.

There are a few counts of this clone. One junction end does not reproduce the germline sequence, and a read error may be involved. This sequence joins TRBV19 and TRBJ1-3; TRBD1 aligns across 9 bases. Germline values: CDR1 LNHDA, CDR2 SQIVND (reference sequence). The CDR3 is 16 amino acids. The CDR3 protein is CASSRTGASSENTIYF. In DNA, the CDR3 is TGTGCCAGTAGTAGGACAGGGGCCAGCTCTGAAAACACCATATATTTT.

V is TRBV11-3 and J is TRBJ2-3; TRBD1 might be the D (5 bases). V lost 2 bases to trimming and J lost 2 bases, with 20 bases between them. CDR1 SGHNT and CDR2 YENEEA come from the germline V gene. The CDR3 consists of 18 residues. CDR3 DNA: TGTGCCAGCAGCTTAAGGGGCGCCGGCTCTTACCCCACAGATACGCAGTATTTT. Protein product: CASSLRGAGSYPTDTQYF.

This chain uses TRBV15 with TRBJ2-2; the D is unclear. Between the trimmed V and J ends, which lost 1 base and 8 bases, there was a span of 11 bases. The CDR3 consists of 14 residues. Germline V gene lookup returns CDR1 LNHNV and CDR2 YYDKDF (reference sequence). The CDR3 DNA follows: TGTGCCACCAGCAGAGCTGCGGTTACGGGGGAGCTGTTTTTT. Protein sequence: CATSRAAVTGELFF. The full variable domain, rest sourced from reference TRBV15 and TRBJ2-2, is DAMVIQNPRYQVTQFGKPVTLSCSQTLNHNVMYWYQQKSSQAPKLLFHYYDKDFNNEADTPDNFQSRRPNTSFCFLDIRSPGLGDTAMYLCATSRAAVTGELFFGEGSRLTVL.

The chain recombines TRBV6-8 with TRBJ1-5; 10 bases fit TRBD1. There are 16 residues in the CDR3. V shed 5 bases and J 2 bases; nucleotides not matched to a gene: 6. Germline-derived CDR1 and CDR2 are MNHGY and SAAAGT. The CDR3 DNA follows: TGTGCCAGCAGTCCCGACAGGGGGCTTGGCAATCAGCCCCAGCATTTT. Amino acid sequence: CASSPDRGLGNQPQHF.

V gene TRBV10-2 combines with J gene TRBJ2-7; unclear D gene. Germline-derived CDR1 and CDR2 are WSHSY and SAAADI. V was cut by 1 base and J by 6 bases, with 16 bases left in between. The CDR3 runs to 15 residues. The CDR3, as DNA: TGCGCCAGCAGTGAGTTCTCAGATTGGGCCTTCGAGCAGTACTTC. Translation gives CASSEFSDWAFEQYF.

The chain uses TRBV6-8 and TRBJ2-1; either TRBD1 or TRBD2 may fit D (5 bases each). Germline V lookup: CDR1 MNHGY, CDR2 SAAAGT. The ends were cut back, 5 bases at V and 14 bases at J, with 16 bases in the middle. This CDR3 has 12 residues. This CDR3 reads CASSLGPPGKFF. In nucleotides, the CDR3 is TGTGCCAGCAGTCTGGGACCCCCTGGGAAGTTCTTC.

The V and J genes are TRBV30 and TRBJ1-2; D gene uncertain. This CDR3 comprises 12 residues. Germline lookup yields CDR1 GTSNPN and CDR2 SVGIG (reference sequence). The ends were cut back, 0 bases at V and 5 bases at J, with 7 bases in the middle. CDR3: CAWSVTVYGYTF. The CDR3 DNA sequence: TGTGCCTGGAGTGTTACTGTGTATGGCTACACCTTC.

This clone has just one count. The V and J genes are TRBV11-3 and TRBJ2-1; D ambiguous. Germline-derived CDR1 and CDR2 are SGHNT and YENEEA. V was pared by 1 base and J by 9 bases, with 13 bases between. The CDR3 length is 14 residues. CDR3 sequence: CASSLGIRRVEQFF. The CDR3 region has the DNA TGTGCCAGCAGCTTAGGAATCCGCCGGGTTGAGCAGTTCTTC.

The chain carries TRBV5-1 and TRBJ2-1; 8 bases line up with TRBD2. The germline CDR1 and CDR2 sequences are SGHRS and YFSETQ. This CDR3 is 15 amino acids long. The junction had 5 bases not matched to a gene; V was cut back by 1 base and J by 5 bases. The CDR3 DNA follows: TGCGCCAGCAGCTTGAACAGCGGGGGTCACAATGAGCAGTTCTTC. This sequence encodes CASSLNSGGHNEQFF.

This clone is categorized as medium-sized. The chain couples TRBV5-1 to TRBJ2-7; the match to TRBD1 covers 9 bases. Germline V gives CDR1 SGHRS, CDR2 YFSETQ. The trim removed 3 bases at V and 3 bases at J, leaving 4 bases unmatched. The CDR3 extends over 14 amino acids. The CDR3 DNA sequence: TGCGCCAGCAGCTCGGGACAGGGACACTACGAGCAGTACTTC. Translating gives CASSSGQGHYEQYF.

CDR3 sequence reads: CASSYGTSGIYNEQFF. The CDR3 DNA sequence: TGTGCCAGCAGCTACGGGACTAGCGGGATCTACAATGAGCAGTTCTTC. The chain recombines TRBV11-1 with TRBJ2-1, with 13 bases lining up with TRBD2. Germline trimming cut 4 bases from V and 3 bases from J; bases unmatched to any gene: 3. Germline CDR1 reads SGHAT; CDR2 reads FQDESV (reference sequence). The length of the CDR3 is 16 residues.

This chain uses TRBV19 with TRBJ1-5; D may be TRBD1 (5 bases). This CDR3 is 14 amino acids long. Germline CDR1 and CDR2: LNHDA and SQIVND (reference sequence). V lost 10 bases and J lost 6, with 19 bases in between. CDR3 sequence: CATSGGGNGQPQHF. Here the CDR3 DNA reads TGTGCCACCTCCGGGGGGGGAAATGGTCAGCCCCAGCATTTT.